Below, 14 T cell receptor beta chains from the same sample are listed, as sequenced in a study of early T cells in non-severe SARS-CoV-2 infection. TCRdb re-derived calls from the 5' RACE reads in MiXCR, one entry per CDR3 protein. This table holds around 57,000 distinct CDR3 sequences, roughly an eighth found once. The sample comprised whole blood. Receptors were obtained from an adult who was a healthcare worker with PCR-confirmed SARS-CoV-2 infection or an uninfected control (not recorded which).

This clonotype was counted at least ten times. The chain couples TRBV21-1 to TRBJ1-2; the table names TRBD1, a call not compared with the DNA. TRBV21-1 is termed a pseudogene. The CDR3 sequence is 10 residues long. As DNA, the CDR3 is TGTGCCAGCAGCAAAAGACAGGGAACCTTC. As protein: CASSKRQGTF.

There are a few counts of this clonotype. V usage is TRBV7-2 and J usage is TRBJ2-3; 16 bases line up with TRBD2. V lost 5 bases, J lost 4 bases, and 9 bases stayed unmatched. This CDR3 is 18 amino acids long. Germline CDR1 reads SGHTA; CDR2 reads FQGNSA. CDR3 residues: CASSPHPGTSGGADTQYF. The CDR3 nucleotides read TGTGCCAGCAGCCCTCACCCGGGGACTAGCGGGGGGGCAGATACGCAGTATTTT.

This clonotype was detected ten times or more. In DNA, the CDR3 is TGCGCCAGCAGCTTGGTAGAGGATAATTCACCCCTCCACTTT. Protein product: CASSLVEDNSPLHF. The rearrangement links TRBV5-1 to TRBJ1-6; D call uncertain. The CDR3 spans 14 residues. Germline CDR1 reads SGHRS; CDR2 reads YFSETQ. Trimming removed 0 bases from V and 5 bases from J, with 6 bases in between.

This chain joins TRBV11-2 and TRBJ2-3, with D unresolved. Deletions cut 4 bases from V and 4 bases from J, with 12 bases between. From germline, CDR1 is SGHAT and CDR2 FQNNGV. The CDR3 is 14 amino acids. The CDR3: CASSSTGIADTQYF. The CDR3 nucleotides read TGTGCCAGCAGCTCGACCGGTATCGCAGATACGCAGTATTTT.

The V and J genes are TRBV28 and TRBJ1-2; D remains ambiguous. With 5 bases removed from V and 8 bases from J, the gap between germline ends came to 15 bases. Germline lookup yields CDR1 MDHEN and CDR2 SYDVKM. CDR3 length: 13 residues. This CDR3 is CASSGVLGRGYTF. CDR3 DNA: TGTGCCAGCAGTGGGGTTTTAGGACGGGGCTACACCTTC.

This clonotype has only a few counts. The chain links TRBV6-2 or TRBV6-3 to TRBJ1-1; TRBD1 matches at 9 bases. With V trimmed by 0 bases and J by 0 bases, 8 bases remained unmatched. Germline V gene lookup returns CDR1 MNHEY and CDR2 SVGEGT. This CDR3 comprises 18 residues. CDR3 sequence: CASSYSMGQGLMNTEAFF. In DNA, the CDR3 is TGTGCCAGCAGTTACTCGATGGGACAGGGCCTCATGAACACTGAAGCTTTCTTT.

This clonotype was seen many times. V and J are TRBV29-1 and TRBJ1-4, with D maybe TRBD1 (5 bases). Per the germline V gene, CDR1 is SQVTM and CDR2 is ANQGSEA. The CDR3 runs to 13 residues. Trimming pared 7 bases from V and 10 bases from J, leaving 19 bases between. The CDR3 DNA reads TGCAGCGCAAGGGGATCTCCGGGTATAAAACTGTTTTTT. Translated: CSARGSPGIKLFF.

The V gene is TRBV2, the J gene TRBJ2-2; TRBD1 might be the D (5 bases). The V gene lost 4 bases and the J gene lost 1 base, with 10 bases spanning the gap. The CDR3 consists of 15 residues. CDR1 is SNHLY, CDR2 FYNNEI, per germline. The CDR3 region has the DNA TGTGCCAGCAGTGGAAGGGGAAGGAACACCGGGGAGCTGTTTTTT. It translates to CASSGRGRNTGELFF.

This clonotype has a handful of counts. This rearrangement joins TRBV7-6 to TRBJ2-3; no clear D gene. Per the germline V gene, CDR1 is SGHVS and CDR2 is FNYEAQ. The CDR3 loop spans 13 amino acids. V was trimmed by 5 bases and J by 5 bases, leaving 11 bases between them. CDR3 in amino acids: CASSPTLRDTQYF. The CDR3, as DNA: TGTGCCAGCAGCCCTACTCTCCGAGATACGCAGTATTTT.

Many counts were recorded for this clonotype. The rearrangement links TRBV7-2 to TRBJ2-1, with a possible D match to TRBD2 (7 bases). The CDR3 has 15 residues. Trimming took off 5 bases at V and 6 bases at J, with 17 bases between the two ends. The V gene's germline CDR1 is SGHTA and CDR2 FQGNSA. The chain's CDR3 is CASSKGAGASNEQFF. The CDR3 nucleotides read TGTGCCAGCAGCAAAGGTGCGGGGGCGAGCAATGAGCAGTTCTTC.

The chain joins TRBV7-9 to TRBJ1-1; perhaps TRBD1 as D (6 bases). V was pared by 5 bases and J by 5 bases, with 12 bases between. Germline V gives CDR1 SEHNR, CDR2 FQNEAQ (reference sequence). This CDR3 is built from 13 residues. This CDR3 reads CASSKQGGTEAFF. The CDR3, as DNA: TGTGCCAGCAGCAAACAGGGAGGAACTGAAGCTTTCTTT. The full variable domain, in which reference TRBV7-9 and TRBJ1-1 provide the parts outside the CDR3, is DTGVSQNPRHKITKRGQNVTFRCDPISEHNRLYWYRQTLGQGPEFLTYFQNEAQLEKSRLLSDRFSAERPKGSFSTLEIQRTEQGDSAMYLCASSKQGGTEAFFGQGTRLTVV.

The rearrangement links TRBV20-1 to TRBJ2-5; 8 positions agree with TRBD2. Germline CDR1 reads DFQATT; CDR2 reads SNEGSKA (reference sequence). This CDR3 region has 14 residues. J was trimmed by 4 bases and V by 1 base; bases with no gene match: 5. The CDR3 protein is CSARARLARETQYF. The CDR3 bases are TGCAGTGCTAGAGCTCGACTAGCGAGAGAGACCCAGTACTTC.

This clonotype was seen many times. This chain uses TRBV18 with TRBJ1-2, with D perhaps matching TRBD1 (6 bases). V dropped 6 bases and J dropped 5 bases, with 16 bases sitting between them. Germline lookup yields CDR1 KGHSH and CDR2 LQKENI. The CDR3 contains 14 residues. In DNA form, the CDR3 reads TGTGCCAGCTCGCCGACAGGTAGTTTTTATGGCTACACCTTC. This codes for CASSPTGSFYGYTF.

CDR3 sequence (DNA): TGTGCCAGCAGCCGCGGGACAGGGGGCCCTAATCAGCCCCAGCATTTT. Translation: CASSRGTGGPNQPQHF. The chain uses TRBV3-1 and TRBJ1-5; 12 nucleotides align to TRBD1. The length of the CDR3 is 16 residues. The germline V gene has CDR1 LGHDT and CDR2 YNNKEL (reference sequence). V shed 4 bases, J shed 4 bases, and the junction held 5 bases outside the gene matches.